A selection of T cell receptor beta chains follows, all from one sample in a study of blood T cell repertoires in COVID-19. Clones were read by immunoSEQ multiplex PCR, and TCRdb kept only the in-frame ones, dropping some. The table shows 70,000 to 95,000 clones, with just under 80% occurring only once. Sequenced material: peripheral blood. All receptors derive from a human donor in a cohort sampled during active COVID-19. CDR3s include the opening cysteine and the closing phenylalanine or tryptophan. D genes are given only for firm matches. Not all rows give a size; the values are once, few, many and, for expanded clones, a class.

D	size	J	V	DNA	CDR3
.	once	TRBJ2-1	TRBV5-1	TGCGCCAGCAATCTTGATGGGAACACAGGAGGGAATGAGCAGTTCTTC	CASNLDGNTGGNEQFF
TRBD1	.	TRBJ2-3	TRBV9	TGTGCCAGCAGCGTAGGGGGGACAGGCACCAATACGCAGTATTTT	CASSVGGTGTNTQYF
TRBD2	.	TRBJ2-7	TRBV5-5	TGTGCCAGCAGCCGCACTAGCGAATCCTACGAGCAGTACTTC	CASSRTSESYEQYF
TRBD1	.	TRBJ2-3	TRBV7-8	TGTGCCAGCAGCCAAGGACAGGTCCTTTCCTATACGCAGTATTTT	CASSQGQVLSYTQYF
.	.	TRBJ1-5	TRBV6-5	TGTGCCAGCAGTTACTCCGGGCCTCAGGGTGAGCCCCAGCATTTT	CASSYSGPQGEPQHF
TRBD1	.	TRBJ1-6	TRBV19	TGTGCCAGTAGTAGCCCCCCGGGACAGTATAATTCACCCCTCCACTTT	CASSSPPGQYNSPLHF
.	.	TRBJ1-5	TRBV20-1	TGCAGTGCTAGTCCCCGTGTGGGGCAAGGGGTCAATCAGCCCCAGCATTTT	CSASPRVGQGVNQPQHF
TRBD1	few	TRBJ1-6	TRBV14	TGTGCCAGCACAGCTGAACAGGGGTATAATTCACCCCTCCACTTT	CASTAEQGYNSPLHF
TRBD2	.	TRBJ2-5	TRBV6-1	TGTGCCAGCAGTGAAGAAACTAGCGGGGGGGAGACCCAGTACTTC	CASSEETSGGETQYF
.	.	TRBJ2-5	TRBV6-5	TGTGCCAGCAATTATCGTCCGGGAGTAGGAGAGACCCAGTACTTC	CASNYRPGVGETQYF
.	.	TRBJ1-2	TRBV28	TGTGCCAGCACTGCGGGGGTTAGAAATGGCTACACCTTC	CASTAGVRNGYTF
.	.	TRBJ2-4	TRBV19	TGTGCCAGTAGTATATCGGGGGGCGCAGAAATTCAGTACTTC	CASSISGGAEIQYF
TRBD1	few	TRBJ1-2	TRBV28	TGTGCCAGCAGCCCGGGACAGAGCTATGGCTACACCTTC	CASSPGQSYGYTF
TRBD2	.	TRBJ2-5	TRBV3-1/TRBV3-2	TGTGCCAGCAGCCAAGGGCTGGCGGGGGGCTTCCAAGAGACCCAGTACTTC	CASSQGLAGGFQETQYF
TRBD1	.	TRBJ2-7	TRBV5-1	TGCGCCAGCAGCTTGCAACCGGGACAGGGGTTTGGCTACGAGCAGTACTTC	CASSLQPGQGFGYEQYF
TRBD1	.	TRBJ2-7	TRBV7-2	TGTGCCAGCAGCTTAGGCCAGGGGGACAGGGGCTCCTACGAGCAGTACTTC	CASSLGQGDRGSYEQYF
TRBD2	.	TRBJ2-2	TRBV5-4	TGTGCCAGCAGCTTGGTGTATCTGAGCGGGGGCACCGGGGAGCTGTTTTTT	CASSLVYLSGGTGELFF
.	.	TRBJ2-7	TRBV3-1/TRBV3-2	TGTGCCAGCAGCCAAGGAGGATACTACGAGCAGTACTTC	CASSQGGYYEQYF
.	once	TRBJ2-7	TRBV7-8	TGTGCCAGCAGCTTACCAGGGGTCGGCAATGAGCAGTACTTC	CASSLPGVGNEQYF
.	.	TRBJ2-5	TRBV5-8	TGTGCCAGCAGCCTAAGACAGCAAGAGACCCAGTACTTC	CASSLRQQETQYF
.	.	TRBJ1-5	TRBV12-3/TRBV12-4	TGTGCCAGCAGTTTCGCACTGAATCAGCCCCAGCATTTT	CASSFALNQPQHF
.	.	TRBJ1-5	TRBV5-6	TGTGCCAGCAGCTTGTTGAGGGACAATCAGCCCCAGCATTTT	CASSLLRDNQPQHF
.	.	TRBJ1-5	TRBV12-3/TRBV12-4	TGTGCCAGCAGTGCCAGGGTCCAGCCCCAGCATTTT	CASSARVQPQHF
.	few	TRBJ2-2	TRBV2	TGTGCCAGCGGGGGGACGAGCACCGGGGAGCTGTTTTTT	CASGGTSTGELFF
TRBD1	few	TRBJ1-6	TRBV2	TGTGCCAGCAGGGGACAGGGGGATTCACCCCTCCACTTT	CASRGQGDSPLHF
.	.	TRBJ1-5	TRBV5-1	TGCGCCAGCAGCTTGGGGAACAGGGAGGGCATTCAGCCCCAGCATTTT	CASSLGNREGIQPQHF
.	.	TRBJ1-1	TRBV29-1	TGCAGCGTTGGGGGGGTTACGAACACTGAAGCTTTCTTT	CSVGGVTNTEAFF
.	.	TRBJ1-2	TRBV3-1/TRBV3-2	TGTGCCAGCAGCCAACGGTATGGCTACACCTTC	CASSQRYGYTF
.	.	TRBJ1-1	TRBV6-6	TGTGCCAGCAGTCCGCCGGGGGGGAACACTGAAGCTTTCTTT	CASSPPGGNTEAFF
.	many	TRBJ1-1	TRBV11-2	TGTGCCAGCAGCTTTAACGGGTTCGCTGAAGCTTTCTTT	CASSFNGFAEAFF
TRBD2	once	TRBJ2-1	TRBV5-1	TGCGCCAGCAGGTCCGGGACTAGCTCCTACAATGAGCAGTTCTTC	CASRSGTSSYNEQFF
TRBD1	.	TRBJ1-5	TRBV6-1	TGTGCCAGCAGTGTTCTGCGACAGGGCCAATTATTTAGCAATCAGCCCCAGCATTTT	CASSVLRQGQLFSNQPQHF
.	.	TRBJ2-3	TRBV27	TGTGCCAGCAGTTTAAGGGGTACCACAGATACGCAGTATTTT	CASSLRGTTDTQYF
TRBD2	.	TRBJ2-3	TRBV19	TGTGCCAGTAGGAGCAGTCTTTCTCCTAGCGGGAAGGATACGCAGTATTTT	CASRSSLSPSGKDTQYF
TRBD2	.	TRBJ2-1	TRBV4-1	TGCGCCAGCAGCTCGACTAGCGGGAGAGGGGAGCAGTTCTTC	CASSSTSGRGEQFF
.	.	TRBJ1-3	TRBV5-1	TGCGCCAGCAGCTCTGCGAGTGGAAACACCATATATTTT	CASSSASGNTIYF
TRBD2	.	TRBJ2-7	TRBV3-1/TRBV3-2	TGTGCCAGCAGTCCCGGACTAGCGATCGAGCAGTACTTC	CASSPGLAIEQYF